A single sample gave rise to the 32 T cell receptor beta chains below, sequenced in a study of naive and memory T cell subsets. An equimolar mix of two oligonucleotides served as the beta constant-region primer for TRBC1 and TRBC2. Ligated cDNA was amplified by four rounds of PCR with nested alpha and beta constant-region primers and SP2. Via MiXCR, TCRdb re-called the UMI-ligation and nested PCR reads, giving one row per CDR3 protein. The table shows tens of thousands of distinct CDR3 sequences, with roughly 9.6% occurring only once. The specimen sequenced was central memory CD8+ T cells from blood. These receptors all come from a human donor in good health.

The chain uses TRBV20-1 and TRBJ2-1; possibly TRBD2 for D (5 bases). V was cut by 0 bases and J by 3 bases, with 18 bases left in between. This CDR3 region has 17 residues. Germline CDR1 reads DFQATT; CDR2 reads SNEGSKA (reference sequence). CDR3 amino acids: CSARDPLRAGSYNEQFF. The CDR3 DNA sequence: TGCAGTGCTAGAGATCCCCTCCGTGCGGGTAGCTACAATGAGCAGTTCTTC.

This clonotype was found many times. The CDR3 protein is CATSREEGDGYTF. The CDR3 coding sequence is TGTGCCACCAGCAGAGAGGAGGGGGATGGCTACACCTTC. This chain uses TRBV15 with TRBJ1-2, with a weak D call TRBD1 (6 bases). Germline V gene lookup returns CDR1 LNHNV and CDR2 YYDKDF (reference sequence). The CDR3 is made up of 13 amino acids. Trimming took off 0 bases at V and 6 bases at J, with 8 bases between the two ends. The entire variable domain, with the rest obtained from reference TRBV15 and TRBJ1-2, is as follows: DAMVIQNPRYQVTQFGKPVTLSCSQTLNHNVMYWYQQKSSQAPKLLFHYYDKDFNNEADTPDNFQSRRPNTSFCFLDIRSPGLGDTAMYLCATSREEGDGYTFGSGTRLTVV.

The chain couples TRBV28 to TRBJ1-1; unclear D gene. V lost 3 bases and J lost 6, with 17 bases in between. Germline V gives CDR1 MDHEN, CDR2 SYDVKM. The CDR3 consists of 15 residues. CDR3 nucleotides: TGTGCCAGCAGTTTTGGAGGCGGCCTTGGGGCTGAAGCTTTCTTT. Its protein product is CASSFGGGLGAEAFF.

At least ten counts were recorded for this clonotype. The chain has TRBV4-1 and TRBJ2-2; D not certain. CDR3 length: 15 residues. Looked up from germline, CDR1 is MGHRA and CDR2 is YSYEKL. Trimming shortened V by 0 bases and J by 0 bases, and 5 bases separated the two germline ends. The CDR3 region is CASSQDLANTGELFF. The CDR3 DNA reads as TGCGCCAGCAGCCAAGATCTAGCGAACACCGGGGAGCTGTTTTTT.

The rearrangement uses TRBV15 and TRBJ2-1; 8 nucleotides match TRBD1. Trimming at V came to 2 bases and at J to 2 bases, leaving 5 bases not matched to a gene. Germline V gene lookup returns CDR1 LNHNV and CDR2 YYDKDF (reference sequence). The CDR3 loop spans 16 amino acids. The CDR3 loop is CATSRPRQGPYNEQFF. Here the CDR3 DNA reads TGTGCCACCAGCAGACCCCGACAGGGGCCCTACAATGAGCAGTTCTTC.

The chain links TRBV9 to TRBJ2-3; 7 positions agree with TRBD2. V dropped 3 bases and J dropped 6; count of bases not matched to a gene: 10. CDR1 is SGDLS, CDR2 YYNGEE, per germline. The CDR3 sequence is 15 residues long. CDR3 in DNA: TGTGCCAGCAGCGGAACGGCGGGAGCTTCGGATACGCAGTATTTT. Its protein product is CASSGTAGASDTQYF.

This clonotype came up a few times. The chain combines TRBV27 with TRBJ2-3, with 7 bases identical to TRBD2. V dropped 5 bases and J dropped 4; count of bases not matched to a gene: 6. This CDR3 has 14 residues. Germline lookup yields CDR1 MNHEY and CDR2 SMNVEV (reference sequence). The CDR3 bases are TGTGCCAGCAGTCCGGGGGGATACCCAGATACGCAGTATTTT. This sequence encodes CASSPGGYPDTQYF.

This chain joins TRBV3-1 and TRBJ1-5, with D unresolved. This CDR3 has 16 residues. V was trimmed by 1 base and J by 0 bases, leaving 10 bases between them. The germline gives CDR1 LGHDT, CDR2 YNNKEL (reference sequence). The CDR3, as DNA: TGTGCCAGCAGCCAAGGATTCGCGGATAGCAATCAGCCCCAGCATTTT. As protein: CASSQGFADSNQPQHF.

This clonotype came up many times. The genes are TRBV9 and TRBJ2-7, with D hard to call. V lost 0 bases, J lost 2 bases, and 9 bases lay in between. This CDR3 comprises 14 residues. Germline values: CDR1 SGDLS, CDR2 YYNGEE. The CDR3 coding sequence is TGTGCCAGCAGCGTAGCCCAGACTCCCTACGAGCAGTACTTC. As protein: CASSVAQTPYEQYF.

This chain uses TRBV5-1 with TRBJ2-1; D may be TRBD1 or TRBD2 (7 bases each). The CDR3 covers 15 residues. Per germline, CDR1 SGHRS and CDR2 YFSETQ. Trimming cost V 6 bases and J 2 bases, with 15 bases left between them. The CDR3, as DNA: TGCGCCAGCACCCAGGGGGGGGTCACCTACAATGAGCAGTTCTTC. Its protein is CASTQGGVTYNEQFF.

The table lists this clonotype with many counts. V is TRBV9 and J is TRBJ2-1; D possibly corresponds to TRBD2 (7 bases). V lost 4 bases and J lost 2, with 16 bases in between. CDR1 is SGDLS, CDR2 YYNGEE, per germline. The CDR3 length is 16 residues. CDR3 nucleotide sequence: TGTGCCAGCAGCCAACGAGGGGGAGGGGCCTACAATGAGCAGTTCTTC. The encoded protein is CASSQRGGGAYNEQFF.

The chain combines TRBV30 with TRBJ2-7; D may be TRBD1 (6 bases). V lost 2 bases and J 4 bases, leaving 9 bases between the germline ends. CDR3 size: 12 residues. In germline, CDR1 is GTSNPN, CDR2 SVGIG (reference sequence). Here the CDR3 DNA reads TGTGCCTGGAGTCCTCAGGGGTACGAGCAGTACTTC. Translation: CAWSPQGYEQYF.

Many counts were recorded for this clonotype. CDR3 amino acids: CASSQDTSGTGFPGELFF. CDR3 nucleotides: TGTGCCAGCAGCCAAGATACTAGCGGGACAGGTTTTCCGGGGGAGCTGTTTTTT. J is TRBJ2-2 and V is TRBV14, with 10 bases that match TRBD2. Trimming took 0 bases from V and 8 from J; bases not matched to a gene: 12. This CDR3 is 18 amino acids long. Germline-derived CDR1 and CDR2 are SGHDN and FVKESK.

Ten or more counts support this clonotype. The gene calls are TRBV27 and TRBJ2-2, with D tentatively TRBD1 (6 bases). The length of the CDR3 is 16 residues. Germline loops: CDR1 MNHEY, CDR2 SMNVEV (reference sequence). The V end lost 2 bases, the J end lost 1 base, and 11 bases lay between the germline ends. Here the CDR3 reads CASSLTAGVNTGELFF. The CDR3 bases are TGTGCCAGCAGTTTAACGGCAGGGGTGAACACCGGGGAGCTGTTTTTT.

Here the CDR3 DNA reads TGTGCCAGCAGTTTCATCGTGGATACGCAGTATTTT. Protein: CASSFIVDTQYF. The rearrangement uses TRBV28 and TRBJ2-3; D not certain. Germline CDR1 MDHEN, CDR2 SYDVKM. There are 12 residues in the CDR3. The V and J ends lost 3 bases and 6 bases respectively, with 7 bases between them.

CDR3 sequence (DNA): TGTGCCAGCAGCTCCCGGACCGATTCGAACACTGAAGCTTTCTTT. Translation gives CASSSRTDSNTEAFF. V gene TRBV7-2 combines with J gene TRBJ1-1; D is uncertain. The V end was cut by 4 bases, the J end by 1 base, with 13 bases between. Germline V gene data show CDR1 as SGHTA and CDR2 as FQGNSA. The CDR3 extends over 15 amino acids.

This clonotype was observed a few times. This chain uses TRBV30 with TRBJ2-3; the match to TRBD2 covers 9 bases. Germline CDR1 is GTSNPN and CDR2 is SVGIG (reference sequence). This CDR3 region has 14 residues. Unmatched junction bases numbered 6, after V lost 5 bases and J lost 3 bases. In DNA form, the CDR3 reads TGTGCCTGGGCTCGCGGGAGGGAAACAGATACGCAGTATTTT. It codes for CAWARGRETDTQYF.

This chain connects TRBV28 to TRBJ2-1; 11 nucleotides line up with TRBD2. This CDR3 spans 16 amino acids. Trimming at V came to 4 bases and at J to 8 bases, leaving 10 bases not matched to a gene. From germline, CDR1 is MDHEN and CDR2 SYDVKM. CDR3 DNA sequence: TGTGCCAGCAGTTCACCCACTAGCGGGAGCGATTATGAGCAGTTCTTC. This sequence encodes CASSSPTSGSDYEQFF. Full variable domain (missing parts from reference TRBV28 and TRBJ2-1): DVKVTQSSRYLVKRTGEKVFLECVQDMDHENMFWYRQDPGLGLRLIYFSYDVKMKEKGDIPEGYSVSREKKERFSLILESASTNQTSMYLCASSSPTSGSDYEQFFGPGTRLTVL.

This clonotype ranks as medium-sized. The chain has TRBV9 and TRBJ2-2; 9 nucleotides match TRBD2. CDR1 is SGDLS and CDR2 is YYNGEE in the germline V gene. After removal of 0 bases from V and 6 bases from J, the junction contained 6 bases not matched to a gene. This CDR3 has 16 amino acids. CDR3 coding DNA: TGTGCCAGCAGCGTAGGAGTAGCGGGAGTGTCCGGGGAGCTGTTTTTT. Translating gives CASSVGVAGVSGELFF.

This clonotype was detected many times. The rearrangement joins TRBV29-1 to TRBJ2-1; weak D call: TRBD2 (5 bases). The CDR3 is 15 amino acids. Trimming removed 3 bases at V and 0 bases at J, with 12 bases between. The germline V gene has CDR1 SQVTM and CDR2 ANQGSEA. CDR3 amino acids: CSVDNVGSSYNEQFF. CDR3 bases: TGCAGCGTTGATAATGTAGGGAGCTCCTACAATGAGCAGTTCTTC.

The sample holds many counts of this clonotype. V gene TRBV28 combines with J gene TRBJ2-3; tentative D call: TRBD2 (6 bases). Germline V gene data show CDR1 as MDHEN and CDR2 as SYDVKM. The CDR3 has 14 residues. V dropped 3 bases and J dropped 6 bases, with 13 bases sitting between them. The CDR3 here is CASSLGSGRDTQYF. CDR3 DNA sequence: TGTGCCAGCAGTTTGGGGAGCGGGCGGGATACGCAGTATTTT.

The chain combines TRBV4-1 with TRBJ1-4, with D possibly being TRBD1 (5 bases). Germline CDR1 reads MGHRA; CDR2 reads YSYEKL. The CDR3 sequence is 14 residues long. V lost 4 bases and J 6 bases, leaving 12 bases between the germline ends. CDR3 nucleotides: TGCGCCAGCAGCCCAGGCGGACAATATGAAAAACTGTTTTTT. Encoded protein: CASSPGGQYEKLFF.

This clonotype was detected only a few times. This CDR3 reads CASSQALGQASYEQYF. CDR3 coding DNA: TGCGCCAGCAGCCAAGCCCTGGGACAGGCGTCCTACGAGCAGTACTTC. This chain connects TRBV4-1 to TRBJ2-7, with 8 bases aligning to TRBD1. There are 16 residues in the CDR3. Germline V lookup: CDR1 MGHRA, CDR2 YSYEKL. The junction had 6 bases not matched to a gene; V was cut back by 1 base and J by 1 base.

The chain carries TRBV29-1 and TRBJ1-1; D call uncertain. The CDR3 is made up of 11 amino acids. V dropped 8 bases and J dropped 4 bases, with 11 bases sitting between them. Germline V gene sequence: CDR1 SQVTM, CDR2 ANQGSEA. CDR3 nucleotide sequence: TGCAGCCCCTTTTCGACCACTGAAGCTTTCTTT. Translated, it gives CSPFSTTEAFF.

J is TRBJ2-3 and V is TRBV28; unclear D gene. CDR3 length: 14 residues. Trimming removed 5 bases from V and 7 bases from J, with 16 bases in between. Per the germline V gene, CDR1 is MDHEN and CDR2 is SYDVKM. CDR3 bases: TGTGCCAGCAGTATGACGGAGCGAGCCTATACGCAGTATTTT. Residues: CASSMTERAYTQYF. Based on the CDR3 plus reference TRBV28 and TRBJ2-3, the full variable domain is DVKVTQSSRYLVKRTGEKVFLECVQDMDHENMFWYRQDPGLGLRLIYFSYDVKMKEKGDIPEGYSVSREKKERFSLILESASTNQTSMYLCASSMTERAYTQYFGPGTRLTVL.

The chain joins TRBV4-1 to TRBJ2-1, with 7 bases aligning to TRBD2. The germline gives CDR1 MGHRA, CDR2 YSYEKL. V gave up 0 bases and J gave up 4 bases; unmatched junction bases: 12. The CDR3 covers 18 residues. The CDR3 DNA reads TGCGCCAGCAGCCAAGACGAATGGCTAGCGGCTCTTTACAATGAGCAGTTCTTC. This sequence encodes CASSQDEWLAALYNEQFF.

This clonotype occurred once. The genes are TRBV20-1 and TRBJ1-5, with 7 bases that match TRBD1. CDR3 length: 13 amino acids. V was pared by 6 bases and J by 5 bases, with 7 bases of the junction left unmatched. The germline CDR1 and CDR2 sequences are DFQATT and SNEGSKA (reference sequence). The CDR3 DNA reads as TGCAGTGCCCACAGGGGAAGGGATCAGCCCCAGCATTTT. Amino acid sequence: CSAHRGRDQPQHF.

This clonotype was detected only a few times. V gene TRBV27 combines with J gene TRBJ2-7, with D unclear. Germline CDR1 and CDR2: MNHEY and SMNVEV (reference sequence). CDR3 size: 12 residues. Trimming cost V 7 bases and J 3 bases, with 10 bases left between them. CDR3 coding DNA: TGTGCCAGCACCTCACCCTACTACGAGCAGTACTTC. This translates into CASTSPYYEQYF.

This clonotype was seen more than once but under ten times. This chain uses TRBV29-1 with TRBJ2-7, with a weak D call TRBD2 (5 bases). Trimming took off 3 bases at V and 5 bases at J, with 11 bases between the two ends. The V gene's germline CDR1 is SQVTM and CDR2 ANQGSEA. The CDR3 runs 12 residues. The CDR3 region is CSVEGGLNEQYF. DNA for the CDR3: TGCAGCGTTGAGGGCGGACTGAACGAGCAGTACTTC.

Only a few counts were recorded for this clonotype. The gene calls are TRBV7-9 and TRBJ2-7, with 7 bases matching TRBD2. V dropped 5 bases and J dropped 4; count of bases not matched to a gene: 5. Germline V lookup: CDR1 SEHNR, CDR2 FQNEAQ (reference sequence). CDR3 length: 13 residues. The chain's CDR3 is CASSQMGGYEQYF. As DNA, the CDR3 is TGTGCCAGCAGCCAGATGGGGGGGTACGAGCAGTACTTC.

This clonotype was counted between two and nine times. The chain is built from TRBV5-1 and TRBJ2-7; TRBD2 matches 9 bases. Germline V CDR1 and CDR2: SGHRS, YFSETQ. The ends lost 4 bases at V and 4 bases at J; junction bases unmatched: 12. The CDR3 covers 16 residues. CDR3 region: CASSHPSSSGSYEQYF. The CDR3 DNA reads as TGCGCCAGCAGCCACCCCTCGAGTAGCGGGAGTTACGAGCAGTACTTC.

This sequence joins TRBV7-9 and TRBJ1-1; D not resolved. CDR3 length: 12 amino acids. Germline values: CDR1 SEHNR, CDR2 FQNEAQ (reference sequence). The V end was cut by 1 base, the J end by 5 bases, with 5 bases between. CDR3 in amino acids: CASSLVATEAFF. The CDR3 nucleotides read TGTGCCAGCAGCTTAGTGGCGACTGAAGCTTTCTTT. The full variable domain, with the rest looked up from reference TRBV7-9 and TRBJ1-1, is DTGVSQNPRHKITKRGQNVTFRCDPISEHNRLYWYRQTLGQGPEFLTYFQNEAQLEKSRLLSDRFSAERPKGSFSTLEIQRTEQGDSAMYLCASSLVATEAFFGQGTRLTVV.